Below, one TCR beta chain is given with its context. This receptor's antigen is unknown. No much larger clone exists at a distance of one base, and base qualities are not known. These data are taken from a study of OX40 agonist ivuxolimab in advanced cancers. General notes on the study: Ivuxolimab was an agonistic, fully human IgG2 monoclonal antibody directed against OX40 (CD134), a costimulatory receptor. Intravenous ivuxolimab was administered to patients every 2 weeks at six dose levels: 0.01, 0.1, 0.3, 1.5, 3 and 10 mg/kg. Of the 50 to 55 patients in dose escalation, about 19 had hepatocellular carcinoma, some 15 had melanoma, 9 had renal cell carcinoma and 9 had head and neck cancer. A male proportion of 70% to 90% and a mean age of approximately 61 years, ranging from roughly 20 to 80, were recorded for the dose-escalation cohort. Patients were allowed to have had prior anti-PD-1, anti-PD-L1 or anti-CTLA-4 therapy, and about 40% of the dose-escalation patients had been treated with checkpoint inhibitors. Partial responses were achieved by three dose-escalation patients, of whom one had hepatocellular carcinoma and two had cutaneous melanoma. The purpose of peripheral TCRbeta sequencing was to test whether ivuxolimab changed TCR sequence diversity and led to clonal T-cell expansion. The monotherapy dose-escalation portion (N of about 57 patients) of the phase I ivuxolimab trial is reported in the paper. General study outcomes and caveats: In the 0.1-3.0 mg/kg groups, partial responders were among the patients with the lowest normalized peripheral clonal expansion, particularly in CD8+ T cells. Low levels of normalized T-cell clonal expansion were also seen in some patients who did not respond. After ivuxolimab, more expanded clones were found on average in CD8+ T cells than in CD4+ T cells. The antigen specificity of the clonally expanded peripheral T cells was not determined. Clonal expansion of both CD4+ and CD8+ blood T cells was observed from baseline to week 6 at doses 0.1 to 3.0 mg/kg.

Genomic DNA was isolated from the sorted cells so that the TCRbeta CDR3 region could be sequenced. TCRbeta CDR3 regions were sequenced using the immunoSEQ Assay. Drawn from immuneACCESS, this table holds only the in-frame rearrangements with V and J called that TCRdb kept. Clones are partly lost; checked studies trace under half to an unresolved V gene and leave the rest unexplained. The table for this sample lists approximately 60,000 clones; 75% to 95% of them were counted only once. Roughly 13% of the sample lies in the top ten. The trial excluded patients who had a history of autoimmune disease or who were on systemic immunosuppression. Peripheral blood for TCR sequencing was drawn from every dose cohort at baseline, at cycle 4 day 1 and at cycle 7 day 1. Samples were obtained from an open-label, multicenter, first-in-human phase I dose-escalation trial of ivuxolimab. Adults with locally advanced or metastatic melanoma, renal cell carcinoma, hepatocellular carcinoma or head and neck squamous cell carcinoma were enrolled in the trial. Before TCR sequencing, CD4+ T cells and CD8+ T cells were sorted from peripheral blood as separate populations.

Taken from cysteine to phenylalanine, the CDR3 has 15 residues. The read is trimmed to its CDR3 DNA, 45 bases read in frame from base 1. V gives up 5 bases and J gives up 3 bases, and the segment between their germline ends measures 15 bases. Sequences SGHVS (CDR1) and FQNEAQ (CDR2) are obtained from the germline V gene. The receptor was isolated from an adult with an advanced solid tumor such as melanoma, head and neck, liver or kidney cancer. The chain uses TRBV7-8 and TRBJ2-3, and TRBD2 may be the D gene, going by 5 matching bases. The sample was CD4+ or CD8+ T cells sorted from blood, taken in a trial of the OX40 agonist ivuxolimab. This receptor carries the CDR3 CASSQKYSGTDTQYF. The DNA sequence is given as TGTGCCAGCAGCCAGAAGTACAGCGGAACAGATACGCAGTATTTT.